This T cell receptor (beta chain) is drawn from a study of T-cell reconstitution after alpha-beta-depleted transplantation in children. This clonotype was observed a few times. Construction of the TCRbeta library involved unique molecular identifiers. TCRdb re-derived calls from the PCR reads in MiXCR, one entry per CDR3 protein. The sample yields roughly 590,000 distinct CDR3 sequences, around a sixth seen once. From germline, CDR1 is DFQATT and CDR2 SNEGSKA (reference sequence). This CDR3 has 15 amino acids. The V end was cut by 2 bases, the J end by 8 bases, with 16 bases between. The sample here was PBMCs from the stem cell graft donor, taken from the stem cell graft. The TCR was taken from a human donor who donated a stem cell graft to a child with acute myeloid leukemia. The V gene is TRBV20-1, the J gene TRBJ1-6; no definite D call. CDR3 DNA sequence: TGCAGTGCTAGAATTCCTGCGGCAGGAGATTCACCCCTCCACTTT. Translating it yields CSARIPAAGDSPLHF.